This is a list of T cell receptor beta chains from one sample in a study of T-cell memory formation after mild COVID-19. Each CDR3 protein is one row after TCRdb ran MiXCR on the 5' RACE reads. The table lists around 83,000 distinct CDR3 sequences, roughly 23% of them singletons, with roughly 39% in the top ten. The sequencing sample was made of PBMCs or a T cell subset sorted from them (not recorded which). The receptors originated from a man younger than 30 who had mild COVID-19 (a few samples of this study predate the infection). Cell type and time point are not known. CDR3s include the opening cysteine and the closing phenylalanine or tryptophan. D genes are given only for firm matches.

D gene,J gene,V gene,CDR3 protein
-,TRBJ2-7,TRBV15,CATSREPPYEQYF
TRBD1,TRBJ2-1,TRBV5-1,CASSFRQGDAEQFF
-,TRBJ1-2,TRBV20-1,CSARDPLSGYGYTF
-,TRBJ2-5,TRBV29-1,CSVNPQGFGETQYF
-,TRBJ2-7,TRBV21-1,CASSKAPTESYEQYF
-,TRBJ2-7,TRBV5-1,CASSLGQNEQYF
-,TRBJ2-5,TRBV6-5,CASSYSQGGETQYF
-,TRBJ2-5,TRBV11-2,CASSLLARGQETQYF
-,TRBJ1-2,TRBV7-9,CASSHRDAAYYGYTF
-,TRBJ2-6,TRBV7-9,CASSSHSSGANVLTF
-,TRBJ2-2,TRBV24-1,CATSDGTENTGELFF
-,TRBJ1-1,TRBV12-3/TRBV12-4,CASSANRVLGAFF
-,TRBJ2-7,TRBV5-1,CASSLGLLSSYEQYF
-,TRBJ1-2,TRBV7-9,CASSLAPRANYGYTF
-,TRBJ1-6,TRBV7-9,CASTPVLESPLHF
-,TRBJ2-1,TRBV7-8,CASEVAYNEQFF
-,TRBJ1-6,TRBV11-2,CASSLGVSYNSPLHF
-,TRBJ1-2,TRBV7-9,CASSSSAQGHSAGYTF
-,TRBJ2-5,TRBV4-1,CASSQDRAAQETQYF
-,TRBJ1-2,TRBV5-1,CASSVTSGGRGYTF
-,TRBJ2-3,TRBV4-3,CASSQEWASDTQYF
TRBD1,TRBJ1-2,TRBV5-1,CASSATGTGDNYGYTF
TRBD2,TRBJ2-3,TRBV5-8,CASSPGTSGGDTQYF
TRBD2,TRBJ2-3,TRBV11-2,CASTLSGGAIDTQYF
-,TRBJ2-1,TRBV7-8,CASSFMGASYNEQFF
TRBD1,TRBJ1-2,TRBV15,CATSRGQGTGGFVRDGYTF
TRBD1,TRBJ1-5,TRBV6-5,CASSYRTGGQPQHF
-,TRBJ2-5,TRBV5-1,CASSLAGGDQETQYF
TRBD2,TRBJ2-5,TRBV7-2,CASSLPSGETQYF
-,TRBJ1-1,TRBV5-1,CASTQGRGSNTEAFF
TRBD1,TRBJ2-6,TRBV6-1,CASTLGQLSGANVLTF